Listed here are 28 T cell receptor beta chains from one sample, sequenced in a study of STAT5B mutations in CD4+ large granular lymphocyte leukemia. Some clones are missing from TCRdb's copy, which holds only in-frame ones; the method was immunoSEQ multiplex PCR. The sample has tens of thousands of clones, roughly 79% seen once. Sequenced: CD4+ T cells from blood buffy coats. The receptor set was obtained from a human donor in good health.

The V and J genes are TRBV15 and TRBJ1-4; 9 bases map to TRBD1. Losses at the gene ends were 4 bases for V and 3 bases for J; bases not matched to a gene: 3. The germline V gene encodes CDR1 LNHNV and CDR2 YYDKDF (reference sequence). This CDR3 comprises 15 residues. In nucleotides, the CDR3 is TGTGCCACCAGCACGGGGACAGGGCCTAATGAAAAACTGTTTTTT. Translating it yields CATSTGTGPNEKLFF.

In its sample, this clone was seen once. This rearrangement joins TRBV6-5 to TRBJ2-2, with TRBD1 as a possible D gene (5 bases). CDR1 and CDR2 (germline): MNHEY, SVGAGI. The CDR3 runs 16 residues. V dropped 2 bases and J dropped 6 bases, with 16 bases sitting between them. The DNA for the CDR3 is TGTGCCAGCAGTTACCACCGGACAACCTGGGCCGGGGAGCTGTTTTTT. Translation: CASSYHRTTWAGELFF.

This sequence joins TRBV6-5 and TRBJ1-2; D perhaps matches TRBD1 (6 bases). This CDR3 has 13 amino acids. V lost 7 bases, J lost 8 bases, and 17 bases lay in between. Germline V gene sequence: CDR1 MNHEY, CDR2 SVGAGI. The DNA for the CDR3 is TGTGCCAGCAAAATAACAGGGTTAGGGGGCTACACCTTC. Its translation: CASKITGLGGYTF.

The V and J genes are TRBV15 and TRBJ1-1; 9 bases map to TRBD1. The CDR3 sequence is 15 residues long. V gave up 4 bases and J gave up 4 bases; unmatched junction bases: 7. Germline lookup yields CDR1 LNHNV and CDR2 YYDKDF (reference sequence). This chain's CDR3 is CATSTDRGWGTEAFF. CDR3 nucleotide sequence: TGTGCCACCAGCACGGACAGGGGATGGGGCACTGAAGCTTTCTTT.

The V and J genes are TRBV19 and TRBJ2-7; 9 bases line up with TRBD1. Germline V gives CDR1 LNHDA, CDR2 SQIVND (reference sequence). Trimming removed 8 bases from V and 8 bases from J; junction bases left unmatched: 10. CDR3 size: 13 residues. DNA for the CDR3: TGTGCCAGTTCAACAGGGGGCCAGTTCCAGCAGTACTTC. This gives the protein CASSTGGQFQQYF.

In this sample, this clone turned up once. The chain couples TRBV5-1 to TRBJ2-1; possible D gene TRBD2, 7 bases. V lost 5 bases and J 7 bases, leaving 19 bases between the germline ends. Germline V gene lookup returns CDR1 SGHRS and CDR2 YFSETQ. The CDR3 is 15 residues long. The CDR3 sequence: CASSSAGAGGNEQFF. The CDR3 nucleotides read TGCGCCAGCAGTTCTGCGGGGGCCGGAGGTAATGAGCAGTTCTTC. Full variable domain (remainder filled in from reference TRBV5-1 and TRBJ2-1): KAGVTQTPRYLIKTRGQQVTLSCSPISGHRSVSWYQQTPGQGLQFLFEYFSETQRNKGNFPGRFSGRQFSNSRSEMNVSTLELGDSALYLCASSSAGAGGNEQFFGPGTRLTVL.

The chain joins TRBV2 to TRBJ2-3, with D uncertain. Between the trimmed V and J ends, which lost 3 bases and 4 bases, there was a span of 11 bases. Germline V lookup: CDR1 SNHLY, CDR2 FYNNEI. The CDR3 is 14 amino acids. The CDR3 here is CASSEALLPDTQYF. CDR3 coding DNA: TGTGCCAGCAGTGAGGCTCTACTCCCAGATACGCAGTATTTT.

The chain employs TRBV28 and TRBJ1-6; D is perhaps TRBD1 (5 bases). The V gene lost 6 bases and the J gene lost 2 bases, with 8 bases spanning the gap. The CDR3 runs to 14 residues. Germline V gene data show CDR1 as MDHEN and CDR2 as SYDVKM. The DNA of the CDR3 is TGTGCCAGCAGCCTCAGGGCCTATAATTCACCCCTCCACTTT. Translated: CASSLRAYNSPLHF.

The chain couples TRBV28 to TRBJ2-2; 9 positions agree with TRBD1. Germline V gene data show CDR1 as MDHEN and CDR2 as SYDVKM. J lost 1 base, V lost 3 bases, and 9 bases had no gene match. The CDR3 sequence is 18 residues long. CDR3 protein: CASSFVGPGQGNTGELFF. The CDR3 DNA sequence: TGTGCCAGCAGTTTTGTAGGTCCGGGACAGGGGAACACCGGGGAGCTGTTTTTT.

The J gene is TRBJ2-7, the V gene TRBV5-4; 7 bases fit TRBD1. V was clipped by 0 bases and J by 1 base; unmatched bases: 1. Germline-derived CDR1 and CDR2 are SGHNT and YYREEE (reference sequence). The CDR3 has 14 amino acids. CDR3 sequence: CASSLDRGSYEQYF. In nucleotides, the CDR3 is TGTGCCAGCAGCTTGGACAGGGGATCCTACGAGCAGTACTTC.

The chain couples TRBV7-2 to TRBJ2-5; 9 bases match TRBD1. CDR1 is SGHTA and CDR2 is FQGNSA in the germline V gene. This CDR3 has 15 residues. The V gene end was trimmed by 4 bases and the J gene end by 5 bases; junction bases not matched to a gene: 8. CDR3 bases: TGTGCCAGCAGCTCGGGACAGGGAGATTCGGAGACCCAGTACTTC. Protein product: CASSSGQGDSETQYF.

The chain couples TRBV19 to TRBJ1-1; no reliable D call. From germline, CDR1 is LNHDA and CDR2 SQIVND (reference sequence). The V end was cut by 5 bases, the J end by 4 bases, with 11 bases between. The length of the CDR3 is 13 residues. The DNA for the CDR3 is TGTGCCAGTAGTTTGGGGAGGCGCACTGAAGCTTTCTTT. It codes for CASSLGRRTEAFF.

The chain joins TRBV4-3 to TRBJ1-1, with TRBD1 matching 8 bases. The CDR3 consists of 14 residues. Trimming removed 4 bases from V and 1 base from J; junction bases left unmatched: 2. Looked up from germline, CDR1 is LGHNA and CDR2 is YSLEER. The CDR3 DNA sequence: TGCGCCAGCAGCCTCGGGACAGGGAACACTGAAGCTTTCTTT. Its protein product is CASSLGTGNTEAFF.

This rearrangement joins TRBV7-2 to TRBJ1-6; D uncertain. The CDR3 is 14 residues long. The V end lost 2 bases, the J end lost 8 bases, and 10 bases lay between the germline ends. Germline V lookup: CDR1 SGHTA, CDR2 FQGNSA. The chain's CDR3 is CASSLQYGDSPLHF. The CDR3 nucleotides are TGTGCCAGCAGCTTACAGTATGGTGATTCACCCCTCCACTTT.

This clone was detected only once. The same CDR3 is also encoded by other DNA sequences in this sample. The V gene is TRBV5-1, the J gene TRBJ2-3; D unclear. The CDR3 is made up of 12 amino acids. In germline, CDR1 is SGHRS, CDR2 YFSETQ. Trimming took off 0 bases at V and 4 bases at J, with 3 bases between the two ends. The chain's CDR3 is CASSLGADTQYF. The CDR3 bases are TGCGCCAGCAGCTTGGGGGCAGATACGCAGTATTTT.

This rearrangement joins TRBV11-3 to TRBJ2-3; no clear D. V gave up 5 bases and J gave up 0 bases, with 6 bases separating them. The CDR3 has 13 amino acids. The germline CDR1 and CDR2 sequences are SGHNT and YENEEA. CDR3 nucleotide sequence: TGTGCCAGCAGCCCCGACAGCACAGATACGCAGTATTTT. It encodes CASSPDSTDTQYF. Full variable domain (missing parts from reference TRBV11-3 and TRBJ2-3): EAGVVQSPRYKIIEKKQPVAFWCNPISGHNTLYWYLQNLGQGPELLIRYENEEAVDDSQLPKDRFSAERLKGVDSTLKIQPAELGDSAVYLCASSPDSTDTQYFGPGTRLTVL.

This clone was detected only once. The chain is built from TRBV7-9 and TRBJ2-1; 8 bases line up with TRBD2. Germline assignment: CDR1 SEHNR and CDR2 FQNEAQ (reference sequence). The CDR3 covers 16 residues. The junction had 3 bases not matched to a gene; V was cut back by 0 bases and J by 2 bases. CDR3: CASSLALAGTYNEQFF. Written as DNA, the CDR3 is TGTGCCAGCAGCTTAGCCCTAGCGGGTACCTACAATGAGCAGTTCTTC.

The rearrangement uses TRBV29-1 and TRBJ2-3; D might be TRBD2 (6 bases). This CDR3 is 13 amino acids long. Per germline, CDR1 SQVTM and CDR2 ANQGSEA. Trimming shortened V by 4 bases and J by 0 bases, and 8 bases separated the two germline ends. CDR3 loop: CSVGTISTDTQYF. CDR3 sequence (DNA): TGCAGCGTTGGGACTATTAGCACAGATACGCAGTATTTT.

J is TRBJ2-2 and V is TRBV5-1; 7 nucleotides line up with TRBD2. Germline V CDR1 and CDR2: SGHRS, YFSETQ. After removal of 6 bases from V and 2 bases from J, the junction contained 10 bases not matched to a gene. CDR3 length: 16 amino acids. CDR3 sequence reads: CASTQQGGGNTGELFF. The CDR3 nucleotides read TGCGCCAGCACTCAGCAGGGCGGGGGAAACACCGGGGAGCTGTTTTTT.

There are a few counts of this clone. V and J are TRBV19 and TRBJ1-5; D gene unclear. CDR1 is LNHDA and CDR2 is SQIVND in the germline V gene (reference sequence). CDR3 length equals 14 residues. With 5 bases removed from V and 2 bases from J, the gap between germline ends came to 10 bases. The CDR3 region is CASSFSAGNQPQHF. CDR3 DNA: TGTGCCAGTAGTTTTTCCGCGGGCAATCAGCCCCAGCATTTT.

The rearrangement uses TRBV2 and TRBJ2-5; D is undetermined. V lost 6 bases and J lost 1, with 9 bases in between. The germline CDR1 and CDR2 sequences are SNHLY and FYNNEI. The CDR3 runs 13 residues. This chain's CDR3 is CASSLYPQETQYF. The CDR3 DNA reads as TGTGCCAGCAGCCTATACCCCCAAGAGACCCAGTACTTC. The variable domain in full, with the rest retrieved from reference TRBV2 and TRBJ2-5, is EPEVTQTPSHQVTQMGQEVILRCVPISNHLYFYWYRQILGQKVEFLVSFYNNEISEKSEIFDDQFSVERPDGSNFTLKIRSTKLEDSAMYFCASSLYPQETQYFGPGTRLLVL.

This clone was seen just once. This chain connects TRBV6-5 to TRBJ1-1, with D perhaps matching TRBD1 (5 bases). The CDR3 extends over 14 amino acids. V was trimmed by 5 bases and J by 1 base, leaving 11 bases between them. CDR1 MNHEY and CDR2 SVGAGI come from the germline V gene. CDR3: CASSPGTTNTEAFF. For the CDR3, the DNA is TGTGCCAGCAGTCCCGGGACTACGAACACTGAAGCTTTCTTT.

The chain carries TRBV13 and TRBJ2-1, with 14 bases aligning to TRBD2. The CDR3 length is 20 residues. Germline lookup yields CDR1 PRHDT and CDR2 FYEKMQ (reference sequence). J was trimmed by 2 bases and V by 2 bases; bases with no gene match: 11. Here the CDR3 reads CASSLYGRTSGRSTYNEQFF. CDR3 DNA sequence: TGTGCCAGCAGCTTATATGGCCGGACTAGCGGGAGGAGTACCTACAATGAGCAGTTCTTC.

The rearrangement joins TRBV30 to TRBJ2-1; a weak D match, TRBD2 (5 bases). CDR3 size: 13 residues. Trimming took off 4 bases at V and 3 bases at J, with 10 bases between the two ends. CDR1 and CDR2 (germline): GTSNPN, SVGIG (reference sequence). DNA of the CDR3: TGTGCCTGGACGGGAAACAGCTACAATGAGCAGTTCTTC. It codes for CAWTGNSYNEQFF.

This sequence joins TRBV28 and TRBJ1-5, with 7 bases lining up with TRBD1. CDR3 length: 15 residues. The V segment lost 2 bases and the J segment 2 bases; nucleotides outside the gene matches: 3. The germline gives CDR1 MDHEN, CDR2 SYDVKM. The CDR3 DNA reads TGTGCCAGCAGTTTAGGAGGGGGCGGCAATCAGCCCCAGCATTTT. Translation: CASSLGGGGNQPQHF.

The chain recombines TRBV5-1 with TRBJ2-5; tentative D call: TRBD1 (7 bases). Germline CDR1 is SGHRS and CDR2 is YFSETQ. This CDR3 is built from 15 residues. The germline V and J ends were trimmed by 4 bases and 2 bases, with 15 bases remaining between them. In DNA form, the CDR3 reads TGCGCCAGCAGCCTAGCACAGGGGAGGCAAGAGACCCAGTACTTC. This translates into CASSLAQGRQETQYF.

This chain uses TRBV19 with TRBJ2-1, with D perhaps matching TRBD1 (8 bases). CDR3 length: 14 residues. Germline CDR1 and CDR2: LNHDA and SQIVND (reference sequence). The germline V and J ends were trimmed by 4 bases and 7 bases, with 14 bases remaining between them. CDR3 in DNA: TGTGCCAGTAGTACCCACAGGGGGGGTAATGAGCAGTTCTTC. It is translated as CASSTHRGGNEQFF.

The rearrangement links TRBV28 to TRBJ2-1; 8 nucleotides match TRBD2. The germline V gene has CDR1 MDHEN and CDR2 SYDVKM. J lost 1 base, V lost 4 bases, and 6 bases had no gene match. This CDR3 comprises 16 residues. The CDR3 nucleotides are TGTGCCAGCAGTTCCCGGACTAGCAGATCCTACAATGAGCAGTTCTTC. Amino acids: CASSSRTSRSYNEQFF. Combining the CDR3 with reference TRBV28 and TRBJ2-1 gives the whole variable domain DVKVTQSSRYLVKRTGEKVFLECVQDMDHENMFWYRQDPGLGLRLIYFSYDVKMKEKGDIPEGYSVSREKKERFSLILESASTNQTSMYLCASSSRTSRSYNEQFFGPGTRLTVL.